The sequence of this TCR beta chain was determined in a study of CD8 T cells in ankylosing spondylitis. This clonotype has a count of ten or more. Its antigen is unknown. Between the trimmed V and J ends, which lost 3 bases and 0 bases, there was a span of 10 bases. The V gene's germline CDR1 is SGHTA and CDR2 FQGTGA. The CDR3 runs 15 residues. TCRdb re-called the 5' RACE reads through MiXCR, storing one row per CDR3 protein. Of a few hundred thousand distinct CDR3 sequences in the sample, about 10% were seen once. General study findings and limits: Disease-linked clones bore a CD8+ phenotype, appearing relatively rarely in peripheral blood. Prior work had noted some motif variants in reactive arthritis blood and synovial fluid.

This receptor was identified in a male donor with ankylosing spondylitis or in good health (not recorded which). The V call is TRBV7-3, the J call TRBJ2-3, with D maybe TRBD1 (5 bases). Specimen: blood, either unsorted or a sorted T cell fraction (not recorded which). The chain's CDR3 is CASSLVSGSTDTQYF. CDR3 in DNA: TGTGCCAGCAGCTTGGTATCAGGGAGCACAGATACGCAGTATTTT. The full variable domain, its missing parts supplied by reference TRBV7-3 and TRBJ2-3, is GAGVSQTPSNKVTEKGKYVELRCDPISGHTALYWYRQSLGQGPEFLIYFQGTGAADDSGLPNDRFFAVRPEGSVSTLKIQRTERGDSAVYLCASSLVSGSTDTQYFGPGTRLTVL.